The rows below give T cell receptor beta chains drawn from one sample of a study of OX40 agonist ivuxolimab in advanced cancers. Generated by immunoSEQ multiplex PCR, the TCRdb table keeps only in-frame clones and is missing some. The sample yields tens of thousands of clones, around 88% seen once. The sample here was CD4+ or CD8+ T cells sorted from blood, taken in a trial of the OX40 agonist ivuxolimab. Source of these receptors: an adult with an advanced solid tumor such as melanoma, head and neck, liver or kidney cancer. Each CDR3 is given without its conserved first and last residue. Rows give clone size only sometimes, using once, few, many, or a class for an expanded clone.

V gene	clone size	J gene	CDR3 protein
TRBV6-1	NA	TRBJ2-3	ASRTSGGQGDTQY
TRBV7-9	few	TRBJ1-5	ASSSGSGREPQH
TRBV7-9	NA	TRBJ2-7	ASQQVRSLGEQY
TRBV2	few	TRBJ2-7	ARSNRTYEQY
TRBV6-5	NA	TRBJ2-2	ASSSRSTNTGELF
TRBV7-2	few	TRBJ1-1	ASSPRSTEAF
TRBV29-1	NA	TRBJ1-6	SVEEGPNSPLH
TRBV5-5	NA	TRBJ2-1	ASSPDRGYHEQF
TRBV30	once	TRBJ1-2	AWSVKYTGGDSYGYT
TRBV6-1	NA	TRBJ2-2	ASSEAGRKTGELF
TRBV7-8	once	TRBJ2-7	ASSSHLGQVYRIGDEQY
TRBV28	NA	TRBJ1-2	ASSLWGSLRGYT
TRBV19	once	TRBJ2-7	ASSTLPLTTGIYEQY
TRBV6-5	NA	TRBJ1-2	ASSYSGEGYGYT
TRBV12-2	NA	TRBJ1-5	ASRFPGQGARGQPQH
TRBV27	NA	TRBJ1-6	ASSYGSSYNSPLH
TRBV28	NA	TRBJ2-6	ASSTGANVLT
TRBV27	NA	TRBJ1-4	ASSLERGEKLF